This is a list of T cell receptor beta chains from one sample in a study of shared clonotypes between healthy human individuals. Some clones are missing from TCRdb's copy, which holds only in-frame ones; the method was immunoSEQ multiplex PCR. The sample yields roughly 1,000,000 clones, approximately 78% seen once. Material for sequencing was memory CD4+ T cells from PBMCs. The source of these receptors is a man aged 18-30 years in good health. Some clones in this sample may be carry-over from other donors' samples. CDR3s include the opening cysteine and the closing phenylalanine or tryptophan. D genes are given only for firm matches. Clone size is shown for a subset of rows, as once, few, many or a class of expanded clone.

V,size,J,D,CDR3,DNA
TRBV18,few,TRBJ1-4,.,CASSPTNEKLFF,TGTGCCAGCTCACCAACTAATGAAAAACTGTTTTTT
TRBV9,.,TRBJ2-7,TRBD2,CASSRLAGSWEQYF,TGTGCCAGCAGCCGACTAGCGGGTAGTTGGGAGCAGTACTTC
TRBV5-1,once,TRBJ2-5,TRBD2,CASSPTSGSKETQYF,TGCGCCAGCAGCCCAACTAGCGGGAGTAAAGAGACCCAGTACTTC
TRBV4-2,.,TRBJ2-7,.,CASSQGARGQGFHEQYF,TGTGCCAGCAGCCAAGGTGCTCGTGGGCAGGGATTCCACGAGCAGTACTTC
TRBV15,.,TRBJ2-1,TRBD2,CATSRDLVTSGYNEQFF,TGTGCCACCAGCAGAGATCTAGTGACTAGCGGCTACAATGAGCAGTTCTTC
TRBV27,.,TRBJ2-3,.,CASSGRAGVGGTDTQYF,TGTGCCAGCAGTGGACGAGCTGGTGTGGGAGGAACAGATACGCAGTATTTT
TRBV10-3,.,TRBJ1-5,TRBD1,CAISGDRGSNQPQHF,TGTGCCATCAGTGGGGACAGGGGAAGCAATCAGCCCCAGCATTTT
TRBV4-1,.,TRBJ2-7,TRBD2,CASSQLGLAVYEQYF,TGCGCCAGCAGCCAATTGGGACTAGCGGTCTACGAGCAGTACTTC
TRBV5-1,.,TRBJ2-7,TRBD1,CASSLGDSSYEQYF,TGCGCCAGCAGCTTGGGGGACAGCTCCTACGAGCAGTACTTC
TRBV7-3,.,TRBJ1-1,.,CASSFQGPNTEAFF,TGTGCCAGCAGCTTCCAGGGCCCGAACACTGAAGCTTTCTTT
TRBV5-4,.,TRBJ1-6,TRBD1,CASSRRTGRNSPLHF,TGTGCCAGCAGCAGACGGACAGGGCGAAATTCACCCCTCCACTTT
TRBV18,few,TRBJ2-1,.,CASSVSASTYNEQFF,TGTGCCAGCTCAGTGTCAGCCAGCACCTACAATGAGCAGTTCTTC
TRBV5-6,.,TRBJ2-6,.,CASSLFRTSGANVLTF,TGTGCCAGCAGCTTGTTCAGGACCTCTGGGGCCAACGTCCTGACTTTC
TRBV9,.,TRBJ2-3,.,CASSVSPRTYSTDTQYF,TGTGCCAGCAGCGTTTCCCCCCGGACTTACTCCACAGATACGCAGTATTTT
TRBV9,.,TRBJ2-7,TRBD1,CASSVSGTGGREQYF,TGTGCCAGCAGCGTTTCCGGGACAGGGGGGCGTGAGCAGTACTTC
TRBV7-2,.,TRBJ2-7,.,CASSLEAEDKQYF,TGTGCCAGCAGCTTAGAGGCTGAGGACAAGCAGTACTTC
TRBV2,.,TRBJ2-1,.,CASKPGPEQFF,TGTGCCAGCAAACCGGGACCGGAGCAGTTCTTC
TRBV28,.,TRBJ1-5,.,CASTLGRNQNRQPQHF,TGTGCCAGCACCCTTGGGAGGAATCAAAATCGCCAGCCCCAGCATTTT
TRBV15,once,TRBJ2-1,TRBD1,CATSRTGVYNEQFF,TGTGCCACCAGCAGGACAGGGGTTTACAATGAGCAGTTCTTC
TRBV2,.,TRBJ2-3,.,CASLFSGADTQYF,TGTGCCAGCCTCTTTTCGGGTGCAGATACGCAGTATTTT
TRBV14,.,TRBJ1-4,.,CASSQAVGTNEKLFF,TGTGCCAGCAGCCAAGCGGTGGGCACCAATGAAAAACTGTTTTTT
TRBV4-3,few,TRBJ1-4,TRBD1,CASSQGQGLNEKLFF,TGCGCCAGCAGCCAAGGACAGGGGCTGAATGAAAAACTGTTTTTT
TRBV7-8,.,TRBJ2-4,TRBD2,CASSFGGGAKNIQYF,TGTGCCAGCAGCTTCGGGGGGGGAGCCAAAAACATTCAGTACTTC
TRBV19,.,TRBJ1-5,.,CASKVGGNQPQHF,TGTGCCAGTAAGGTCGGAGGGAATCAGCCCCAGCATTTT
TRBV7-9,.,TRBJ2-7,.,CASSPAYEQYF,TGTGCCAGCAGCCCCGCATACGAGCAGTACTTC
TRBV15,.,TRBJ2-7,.,CATSRPPARGQYF,TGTGCCACCAGCAGACCGCCGGCTAGAGGGCAGTACTTC
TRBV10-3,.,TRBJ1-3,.,CAIGEISGNTIYF,TGTGCCATCGGCGAGATCTCTGGAAACACCATATATTTT